The sequence of this T cell receptor beta chain was determined in a study of blood T cell repertoires in COVID-19. About the research overall: Samples came from the United States, Italy and Spain, spanning acute and convalescent COVID-19. T cells, B-cell-depleted T cells, or PBMCs supplied cDNA or gDNA.

This CDR3 has 13 amino acids. CDR1 is SNHLY and CDR2 is FYNNEI in the germline V gene. Trimming pared 4 bases from V and 3 bases from J, leaving 7 bases between. The assay was immunoSEQ multiplex PCR, and TCRdb's table has in-frame clones only and misses some. The table records 200,000 to 300,000 clones, about 85% of them present only once. This chain uses TRBV2 with TRBJ1-5, with D tentatively TRBD1 (5 bases). Sequenced sample: peripheral blood. The sequence was obtained from a man in his sixties with acute or convalescent COVID-19. CDR3 DNA sequence: TGTGCCAGCAGTGTACAGGTCAATCAGCCCCAGCATTTT. Its translation is CASSVQVNQPQHF.